This T cell receptor beta chain was recorded in a study of control samples from healthy donors and cancer patients. Clones were sequenced by immunoSEQ multiplex PCR, and TCRdb holds only the in-frame ones, with some missing. This sample carries 170,000 or so clones, nearly 90% of them seen once, and the ten largest clones take 1.3% to 1.5%. The V segment lost 3 bases and the J segment 3 bases; nucleotides outside the gene matches: 6. This CDR3 has 15 residues. Germline assignment: CDR1 SGHRS and CDR2 YFSETQ. The sequencing sample was made of blood. V and J are TRBV5-1 and TRBJ2-3, with 8 bases fitting TRBD1. This clonotype originated in a woman between 50 and 59 years old in good health. CDR3: CASSSTGAGTDTQYF. CDR3 nucleotides: TGCGCCAGCAGCTCGACAGGGGCTGGTACAGATACGCAGTATTTT. Together with reference TRBV5-1 and TRBJ2-3, the CDR3 gives the full variable domain: KAGVTQTPRYLIKTRGQQVTLSCSPISGHRSVSWYQQTPGQGLQFLFEYFSETQRNKGNFPGRFSGRQFSNSRSEMNVSTLELGDSALYLCASSSTGAGTDTQYFGPGTRLTVL.